This T cell receptor beta chain was captured in a study of tissue T cells after allogeneic stem cell transplantation. V dropped 2 bases and J dropped 2 bases, with 10 bases sitting between them. This CDR3 contains 16 residues. Germline CDR1 SGHTA, CDR2 FQGTGA. Libraries were prepared by immunoSEQ multiplex PCR; TCRdb keeps only in-frame clonotypes and omits some of them. The repertoire holds 25,000 or so clones, under 95% seen once, with 2% to 2.5% in the top ten. The chain combines TRBV7-3 with TRBJ2-6; D is perhaps TRBD1 (6 bases). This material consisted of blood, taken before transplantation. The receptor was derived from a male donor aged 60 or over who later had graft-versus-host disease after an allogeneic stem cell transplant. CDR3 protein: CASSLLGATGANVLTF. CDR3 DNA: TGTGCCAGCAGCTTATTGGGGGCGACTGGGGCCAACGTCCTGACTTTC.